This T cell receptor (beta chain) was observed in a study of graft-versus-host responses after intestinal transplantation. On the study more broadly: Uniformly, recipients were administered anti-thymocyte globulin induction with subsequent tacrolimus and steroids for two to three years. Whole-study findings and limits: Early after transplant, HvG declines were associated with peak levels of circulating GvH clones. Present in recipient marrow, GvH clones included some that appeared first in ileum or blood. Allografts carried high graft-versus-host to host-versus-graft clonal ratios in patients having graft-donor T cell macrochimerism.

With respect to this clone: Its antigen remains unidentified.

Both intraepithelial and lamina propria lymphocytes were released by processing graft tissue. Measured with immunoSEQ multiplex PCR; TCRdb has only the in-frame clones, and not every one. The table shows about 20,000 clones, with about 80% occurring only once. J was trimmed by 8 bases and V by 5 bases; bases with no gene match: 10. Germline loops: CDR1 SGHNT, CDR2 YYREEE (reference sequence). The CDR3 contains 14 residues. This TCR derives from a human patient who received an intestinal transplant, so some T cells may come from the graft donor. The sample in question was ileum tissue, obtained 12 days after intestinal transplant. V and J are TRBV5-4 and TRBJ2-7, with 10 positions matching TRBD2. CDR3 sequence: CASSGGLAGVQQYF. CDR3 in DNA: TGTGCCAGCAGTGGAGGGCTAGCGGGAGTTCAGCAGTACTTC.